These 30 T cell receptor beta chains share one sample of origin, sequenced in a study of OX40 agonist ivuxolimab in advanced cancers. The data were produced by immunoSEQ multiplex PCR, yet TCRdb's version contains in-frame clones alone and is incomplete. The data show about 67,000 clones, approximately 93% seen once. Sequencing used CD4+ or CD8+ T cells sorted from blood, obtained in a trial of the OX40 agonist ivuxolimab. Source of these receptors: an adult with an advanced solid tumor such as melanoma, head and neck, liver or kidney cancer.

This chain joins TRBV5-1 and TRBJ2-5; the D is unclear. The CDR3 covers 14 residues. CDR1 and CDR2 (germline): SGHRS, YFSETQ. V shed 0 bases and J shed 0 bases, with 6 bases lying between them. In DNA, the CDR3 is TGCGCCAGCAGCTTGGCCGGAGACCAAGAGACCCAGTACTTC. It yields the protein CASSLAGDQETQYF.

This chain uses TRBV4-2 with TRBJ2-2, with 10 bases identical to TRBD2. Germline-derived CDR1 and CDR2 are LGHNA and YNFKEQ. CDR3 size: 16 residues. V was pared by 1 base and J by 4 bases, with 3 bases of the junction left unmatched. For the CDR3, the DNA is TGTGCCAGCAGCCAAGGGCTAGCGGGGGTCACCGGGGAGCTGTTTTTT. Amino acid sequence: CASSQGLAGVTGELFF.

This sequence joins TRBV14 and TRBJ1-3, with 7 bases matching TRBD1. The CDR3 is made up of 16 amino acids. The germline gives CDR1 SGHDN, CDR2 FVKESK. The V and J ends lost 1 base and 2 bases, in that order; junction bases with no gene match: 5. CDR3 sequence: CASSQGGRGAGNTIYF. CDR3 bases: TGTGCCAGCAGCCAAGGTGGCAGGGGGGCTGGAAACACCATATATTTT.

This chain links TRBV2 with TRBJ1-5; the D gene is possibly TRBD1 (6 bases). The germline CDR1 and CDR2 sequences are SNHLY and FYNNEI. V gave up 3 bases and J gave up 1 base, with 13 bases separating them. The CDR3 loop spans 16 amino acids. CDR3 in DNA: TGTGCCAGCAGTGAGTCAGGGGAAAAGAGCAATCAGCCCCAGCATTTT. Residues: CASSESGEKSNQPQHF.

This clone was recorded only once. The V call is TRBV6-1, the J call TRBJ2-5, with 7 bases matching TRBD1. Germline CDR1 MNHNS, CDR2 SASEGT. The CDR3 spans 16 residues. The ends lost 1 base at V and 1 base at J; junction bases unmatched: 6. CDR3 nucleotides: TGTGCCAGCAGTGAAGTTGGGACAGCGACCCAAGAGACCCAGTACTTC. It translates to CASSEVGTATQETQYF.

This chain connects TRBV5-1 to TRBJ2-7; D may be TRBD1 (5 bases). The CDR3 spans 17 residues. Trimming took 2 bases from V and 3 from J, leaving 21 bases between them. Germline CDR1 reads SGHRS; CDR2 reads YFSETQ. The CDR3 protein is CASSLHSDRVALYEQYF. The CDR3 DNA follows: TGCGCCAGCAGCTTACACTCAGACAGAGTGGCCCTCTACGAGCAGTACTTC.

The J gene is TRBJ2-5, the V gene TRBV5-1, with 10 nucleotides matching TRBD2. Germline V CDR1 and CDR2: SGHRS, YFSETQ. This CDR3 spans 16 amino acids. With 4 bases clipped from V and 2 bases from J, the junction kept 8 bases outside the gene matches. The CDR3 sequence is CASSLLAGDGQETQYF. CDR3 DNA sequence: TGCGCCAGCAGCCTCCTAGCGGGAGACGGGCAAGAGACCCAGTACTTC.

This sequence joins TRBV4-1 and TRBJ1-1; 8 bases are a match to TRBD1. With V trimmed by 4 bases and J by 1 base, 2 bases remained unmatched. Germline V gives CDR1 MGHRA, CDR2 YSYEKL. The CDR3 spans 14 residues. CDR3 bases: TGCGCCAGCAGCCCGGGACAGGCGAACACTGAAGCTTTCTTT. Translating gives CASSPGQANTEAFF.

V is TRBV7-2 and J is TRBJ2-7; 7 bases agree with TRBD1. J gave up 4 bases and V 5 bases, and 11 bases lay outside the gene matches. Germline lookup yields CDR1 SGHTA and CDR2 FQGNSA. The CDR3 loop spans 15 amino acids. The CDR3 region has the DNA TGTGCCAGCAGCCCAATGTGGGTACAGGGGTACGAGCAGTACTTC. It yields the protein CASSPMWVQGYEQYF.

In DNA form, the CDR3 reads TGTGCCAGCAGTGTTGGGACAGGGGCTGTTGAGCAGTACTTC. Amino acids: CASSVGTGAVEQYF. The V gene is TRBV2, the J gene TRBJ2-7; TRBD1 aligns across 10 bases. Losses at the gene ends were 4 bases for V and 7 bases for J; bases not matched to a gene: 7. This CDR3 is built from 14 residues. Germline values: CDR1 SNHLY, CDR2 FYNNEI.

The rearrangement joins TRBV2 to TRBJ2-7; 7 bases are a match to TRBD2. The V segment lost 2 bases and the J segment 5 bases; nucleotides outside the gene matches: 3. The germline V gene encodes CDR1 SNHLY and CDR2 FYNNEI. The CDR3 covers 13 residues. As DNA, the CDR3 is TGTGCCAGCAGTGAATGGGAGGGCGACGAGCAGTACTTC. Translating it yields CASSEWEGDEQYF. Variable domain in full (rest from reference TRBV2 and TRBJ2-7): EPEVTQTPSHQVTQMGQEVILRCVPISNHLYFYWYRQILGQKVEFLVSFYNNEISEKSEIFDDQFSVERPDGSNFTLKIRSTKLEDSAMYFCASSEWEGDEQYFGPGTRLTVT.

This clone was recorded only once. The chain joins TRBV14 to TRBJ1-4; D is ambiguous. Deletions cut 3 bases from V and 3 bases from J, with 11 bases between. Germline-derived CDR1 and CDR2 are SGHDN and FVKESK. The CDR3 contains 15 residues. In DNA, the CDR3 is TGTGCCAGCAGCCAGGAGCCTCAGGCTAATGAAAAACTGTTTTTT. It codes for CASSQEPQANEKLFF.

The CDR3 coding sequence is TGCGCCCGCGGACAGGGGAGTAGGAAAAACATTCAGTACTTC. Translated, it gives CARGQGSRKNIQYF. V gene TRBV5-1 combines with J gene TRBJ2-4, with TRBD1 identical over 9 bases. Looked up from germline, CDR1 is SGHRS and CDR2 is YFSETQ. J was trimmed by 4 bases and V by 10 bases; bases with no gene match: 9. This CDR3 is 14 amino acids long.

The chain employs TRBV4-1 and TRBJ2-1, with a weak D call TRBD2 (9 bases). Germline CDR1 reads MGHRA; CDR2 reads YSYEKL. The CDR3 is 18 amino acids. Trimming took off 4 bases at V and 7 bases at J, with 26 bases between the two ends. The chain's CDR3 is CASSPTGAGASGVNEQFF. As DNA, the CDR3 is TGCGCCAGCAGCCCGACAGGGGCTGGGGCTAGCGGGGTTAATGAGCAGTTCTTC.

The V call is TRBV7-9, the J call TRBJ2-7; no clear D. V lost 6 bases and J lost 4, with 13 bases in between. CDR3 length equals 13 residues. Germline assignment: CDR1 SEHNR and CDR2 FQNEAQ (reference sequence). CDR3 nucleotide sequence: TGTGCCAGCAGTTTCCACCCCCGGTACGAGCAGTACTTC. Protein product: CASSFHPRYEQYF.

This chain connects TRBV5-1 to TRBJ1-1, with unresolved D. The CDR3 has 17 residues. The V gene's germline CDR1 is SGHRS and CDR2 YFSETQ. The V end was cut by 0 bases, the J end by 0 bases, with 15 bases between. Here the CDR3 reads CASSLGGGGELNTEAFF. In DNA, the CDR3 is TGCGCCAGCAGCTTGGGGGGTGGTGGAGAGCTGAACACTGAAGCTTTCTTT.

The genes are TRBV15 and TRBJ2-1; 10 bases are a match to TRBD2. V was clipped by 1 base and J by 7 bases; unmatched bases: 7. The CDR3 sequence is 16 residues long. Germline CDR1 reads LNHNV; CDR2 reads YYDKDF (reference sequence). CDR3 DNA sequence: TGTGCCACCAGCAGAGCGCTAGCGGGGGCGTTGAATGAGCAGTTCTTC. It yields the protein CATSRALAGALNEQFF.

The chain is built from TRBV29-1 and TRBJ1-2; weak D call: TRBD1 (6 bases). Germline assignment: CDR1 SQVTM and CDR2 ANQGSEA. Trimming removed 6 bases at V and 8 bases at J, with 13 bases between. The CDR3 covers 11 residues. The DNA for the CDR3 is TGCAGCGTCTCAGGGGCGGAGGGCTACACCTTC. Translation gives CSVSGAEGYTF.

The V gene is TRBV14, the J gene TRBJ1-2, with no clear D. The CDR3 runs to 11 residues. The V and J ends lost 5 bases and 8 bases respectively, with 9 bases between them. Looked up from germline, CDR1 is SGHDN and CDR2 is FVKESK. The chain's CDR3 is CASSGVQGYTF. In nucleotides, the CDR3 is TGTGCCAGCAGCGGGGTGCAGGGCTACACCTTC. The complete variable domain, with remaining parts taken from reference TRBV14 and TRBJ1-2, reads EAGVTQFPSHSVIEKGQTVTLRCDPISGHDNLYWYRRVMGKEIKFLLHFVKESKQDESGMPNNRFLAERTGGTYSTLKVQPAELEDSGVYFCASSGVQGYTFGSGTRLTVV.

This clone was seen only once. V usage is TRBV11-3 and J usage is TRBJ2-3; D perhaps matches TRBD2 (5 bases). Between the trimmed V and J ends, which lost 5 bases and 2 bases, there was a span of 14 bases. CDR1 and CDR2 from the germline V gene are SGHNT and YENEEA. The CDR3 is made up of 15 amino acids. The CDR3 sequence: CASSPGEYYTDTQYF. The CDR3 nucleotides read TGTGCCAGCAGCCCCGGGGAGTACTACACAGATACGCAGTATTTT. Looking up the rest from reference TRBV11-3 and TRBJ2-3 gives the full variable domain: EAGVVQSPRYKIIEKKQPVAFWCNPISGHNTLYWYLQNLGQGPELLIRYENEEAVDDSQLPKDRFSAERLKGVDSTLKIQPAELGDSAVYLCASSPGEYYTDTQYFGPGTRLTVL.

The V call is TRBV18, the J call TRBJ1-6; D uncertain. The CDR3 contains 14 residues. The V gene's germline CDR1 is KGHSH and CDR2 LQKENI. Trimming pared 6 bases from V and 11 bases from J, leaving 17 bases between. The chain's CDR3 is CASSPGGVWAPLHF. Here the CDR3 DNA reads TGTGCCAGCTCCCCAGGCGGGGTATGGGCACCCCTCCACTTT. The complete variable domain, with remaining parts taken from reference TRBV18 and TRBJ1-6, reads NAGVMQNPRHLVRRRGQEARLRCSPMKGHSHVYWYRQLPEEGLKFMVYLQKENIIDESGMPKERFSAEFPKEGPSILRIQQVVRGDSAAYFCASSPGGVWAPLHFGNGTRLTVT.

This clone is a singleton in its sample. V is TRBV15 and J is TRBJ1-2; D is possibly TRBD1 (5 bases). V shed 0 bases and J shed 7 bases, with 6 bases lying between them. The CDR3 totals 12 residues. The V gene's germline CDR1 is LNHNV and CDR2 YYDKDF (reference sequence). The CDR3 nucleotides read TGTGCCACCAGCAGAGATCAGGGTGGCTACACCTTC. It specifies CATSRDQGGYTF.

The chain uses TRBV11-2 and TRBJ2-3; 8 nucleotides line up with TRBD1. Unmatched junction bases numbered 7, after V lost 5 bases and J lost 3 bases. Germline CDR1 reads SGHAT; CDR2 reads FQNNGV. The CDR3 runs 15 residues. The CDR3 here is CASSLRGQETDTQYF. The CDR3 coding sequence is TGTGCCAGCAGCCTCAGGGGGCAGGAAACAGATACGCAGTATTTT.

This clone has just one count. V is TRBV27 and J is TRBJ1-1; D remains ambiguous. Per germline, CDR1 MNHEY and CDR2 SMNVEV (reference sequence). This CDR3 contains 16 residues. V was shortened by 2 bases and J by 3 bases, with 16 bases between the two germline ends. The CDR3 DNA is TGTGCCAGCAGTTTAATCTCGGTCGGGGTCCACACTGAAGCTTTCTTT. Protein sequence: CASSLISVGVHTEAFF.

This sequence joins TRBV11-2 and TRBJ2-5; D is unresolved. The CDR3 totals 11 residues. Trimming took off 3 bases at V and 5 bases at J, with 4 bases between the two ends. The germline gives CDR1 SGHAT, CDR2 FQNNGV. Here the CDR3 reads CASSFQETQYF. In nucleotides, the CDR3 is TGTGCCAGCAGCTTCCAGGAGACCCAGTACTTC.

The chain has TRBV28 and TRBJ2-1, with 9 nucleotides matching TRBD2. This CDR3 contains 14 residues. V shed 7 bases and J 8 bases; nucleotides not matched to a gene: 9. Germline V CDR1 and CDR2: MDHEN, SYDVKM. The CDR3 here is CASKREARVDEQFF. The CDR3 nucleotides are TGTGCCAGCAAGCGGGAGGCCAGGGTGGATGAGCAGTTCTTC.

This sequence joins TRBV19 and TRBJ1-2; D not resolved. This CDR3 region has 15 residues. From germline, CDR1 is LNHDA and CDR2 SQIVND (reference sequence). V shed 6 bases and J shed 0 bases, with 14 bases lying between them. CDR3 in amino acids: CASRVGWQPNYGYTF. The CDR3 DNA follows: TGTGCCAGTAGGGTAGGATGGCAGCCTAACTATGGCTACACCTTC.

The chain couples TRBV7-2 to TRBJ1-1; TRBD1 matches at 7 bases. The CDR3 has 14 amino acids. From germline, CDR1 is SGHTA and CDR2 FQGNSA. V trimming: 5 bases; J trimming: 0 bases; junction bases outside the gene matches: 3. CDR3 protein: CASSADRVNTEAFF. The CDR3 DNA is TGTGCCAGCAGCGCAGACAGGGTGAACACTGAAGCTTTCTTT.

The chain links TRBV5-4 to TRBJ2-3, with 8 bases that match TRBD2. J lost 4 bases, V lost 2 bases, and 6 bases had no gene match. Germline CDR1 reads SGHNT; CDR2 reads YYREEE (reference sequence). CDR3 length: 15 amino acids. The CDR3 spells CASSFGGEGADTQYF. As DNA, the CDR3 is TGTGCCAGCAGCTTCGGGGGGGAGGGAGCAGATACGCAGTATTTT.

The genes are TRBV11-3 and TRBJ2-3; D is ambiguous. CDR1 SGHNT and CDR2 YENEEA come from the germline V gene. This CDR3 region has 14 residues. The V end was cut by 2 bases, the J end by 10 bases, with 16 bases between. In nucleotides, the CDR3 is TGTGCCAGCAGCTTAAGAACCGGCGGAAATCCGCAGTATTTT. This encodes CASSLRTGGNPQYF.